This T cell receptor (beta chain) comes out of a study of cytomegalovirus exposure and HLA in healthy donors. 60 Vbeta and 13 Jbeta primers were used in PCR. Produced via immunoSEQ multiplex PCR; TCRdb's table is partial and in-frame only. The table has 200,000 to 250,000 clones, approximately 90% seen once. The J segment lost 8 bases and the V segment lost 3 bases, leaving 20 bases of the junction unmatched. Germline V CDR1 and CDR2: SGHRS, YFSETQ. The CDR3 extends over 18 amino acids. Sequencing input: PBMCs. The clonotype originates from a woman under 30 in good health and CMV-seronegative. This chain connects TRBV5-1 to TRBJ1-2, with 9 bases fitting TRBD1. The CDR3 region has the DNA TGCGCCAGCAGCTCCAACCGAGCTTCCTGGACAGGGGTTGGGGGCTACACCTTC. It encodes CASSSNRASWTGVGGYTF.